This TCR beta chain came from a study of shared clonotypes between healthy human individuals. With V trimmed by 4 bases and J by 6 bases, 14 bases remained unmatched. The germline V gene encodes CDR1 MNHNY and CDR2 SVGAGI (reference sequence). The CDR3 length is 16 residues. TCRdb keeps only in-frame clones here, not all; method: immunoSEQ multiplex PCR. The sample consists of 550,000 to 700,000 clones, 73% of them appearing once. Many counts were recorded for this clone. The sample taken for sequencing was memory CD4+ T cells sorted from blood. The sample's subset: CD45RA-negative fraction. This clonotype was obtained from a young woman in good health. V and J are TRBV6-6 and TRBJ2-7, with TRBD2 identical over 8 bases. This chain's CDR3 is CASSSPNLAGAVEQYF. Here the CDR3 DNA reads TGTGCCAGCAGTTCCCCTAACCTAGCGGGTGCCGTCGAGCAGTACTTC.